These 27 T cell receptor beta chains came from one sample sequenced in a study of human T cells and chemical hapten exposure. Regarding time point: patch test 3, about 24 weeks after DPC sensitization. The treatment is: therapeutic diphenylcyclopropenone sensitization with weekly scalp DPC. TCRdb called the RACE reads again in MiXCR, with one record for every CDR3 protein. The table records 99,000 or so distinct CDR3 sequences, less than 40% of them present only once. Sequences were derived from whole blood, sampled in connection with sensitization to the hapten diphenylcyclopropenone (DPC). All receptors derive from a man between 35 and 55 years old with alopecia areata. Some clones in this sample may be carry-over from other donors' samples.

This clonotype was observed a few times. V and J are TRBV14 and TRBJ1-6, with D unclear. In germline, CDR1 is SGHDN, CDR2 FVKESK. The CDR3 is 14 residues long. The V end lost 0 bases, the J end lost 3 bases, and 3 bases lay between the germline ends. In DNA form, the CDR3 reads TGTGCCAGCAGCCAAGATTTCTATAATTCACCCCTCCACTTT. This codes for CASSQDFYNSPLHF. The whole variable domain, filled in from reference TRBV14 and TRBJ1-6, reads EAGVTQFPSHSVIEKGQTVTLRCDPISGHDNLYWYRRVMGKEIKFLLHFVKESKQDESGMPNNRFLAERTGGTYSTLKVQPAELEDSGVYFCASSQDFYNSPLHFGNGTRLTVT.

This clonotype was counted a few times. V usage is TRBV20-1 and J usage is TRBJ2-3; 10 positions match TRBD2. This CDR3 is built from 14 residues. From germline, CDR1 is DFQATT and CDR2 SNEGSKA (reference sequence). Trimming at V came to 4 bases and at J to 1 base, leaving 2 bases not matched to a gene. This CDR3 is CSATSGRGTDTQYF. In DNA form, the CDR3 reads TGCAGTGCTACTAGCGGGAGAGGCACAGATACGCAGTATTTT.

The chain has TRBV3-1 and TRBJ2-5; D gene uncertain. Per germline, CDR1 LGHDT and CDR2 YNNKEL (reference sequence). The CDR3 covers 13 residues. V was cut by 4 bases and J by 1 base, with 7 bases left in between. The CDR3 protein is CASSRNLQETQYF. The CDR3 coding sequence is TGTGCCAGCAGCCGAAACCTCCAAGAGACCCAGTACTTC.

Only a few counts were recorded for this clonotype. The chain combines TRBV10-3 with TRBJ1-2, with 7 bases identical to TRBD1. CDR3 length: 16 residues. The V gene end was trimmed by 6 bases and the J gene end by 4 bases; junction bases not matched to a gene: 14. Germline V gene lookup returns CDR1 ENHRY and CDR2 SYGVKD. CDR3 residues: CAIRPQQQGPGYGYTF. CDR3 coding DNA: TGTGCCATCAGACCGCAACAACAGGGGCCGGGCTATGGCTACACCTTC.

V usage is TRBV12-3 or TRBV12-4 and J usage is TRBJ2-5, with 8 bases fitting TRBD2. The CDR3 extends over 16 amino acids. J lost 0 bases, V lost 3 bases, and 6 bases had no gene match. The CDR3 spells CASSFIAGLYQETQYF. CDR3 coding DNA: TGTGCCAGCAGTTTCATAGCGGGATTGTACCAAGAGACCCAGTACTTC.

The DNA of the CDR3 is TGTGCCACCAGCAGTGGACAGCACTATGGCTACACCTTC. This sequence encodes CATSSGQHYGYTF. V usage is TRBV15 and J usage is TRBJ1-2; D is perhaps TRBD1 (6 bases). CDR3 length equals 13 residues. Germline V gives CDR1 LNHNV, CDR2 YYDKDF (reference sequence). Trimming pared 3 bases from V and 3 bases from J, leaving 8 bases between.

V and J are TRBV7-9 and TRBJ2-3; the D gene is possibly TRBD2 (5 bases). The germline V gene has CDR1 SEHNR and CDR2 FQNEAQ (reference sequence). CDR3 size: 16 residues. V was clipped by 4 bases and J by 6 bases, with 20 bases between them. The chain's CDR3 is CASSSGSILSHDTQYF. CDR3 DNA sequence: TGTGCCAGCAGCTCGGGGTCTATCCTCTCTCACGATACGCAGTATTTT. The full variable domain, rest sourced from reference TRBV7-9 and TRBJ2-3, is DTGVSQNPRHKITKRGQNVTFRCDPISEHNRLYWYRQTLGQGPEFLTYFQNEAQLEKSRLLSDRFSAERPKGSFSTLEIQRTEQGDSAMYLCASSSGSILSHDTQYFGPGTRLTVL.

For the CDR3, the DNA is TGTGCCAGCAGCTCATCCGGGGGAAACGAGCAGTACGTC. It is translated as CASSSSGGNEQYV. The chain combines TRBV7-9 with TRBJ2-7; possible D gene TRBD2, 6 bases. CDR1 and CDR2 (germline): SEHNR, FQNEAQ (reference sequence). This CDR3 region has 13 residues. V lost 4 bases and J 5 bases, leaving 12 bases between the germline ends.

The chain employs TRBV7-2 and TRBJ1-6, with TRBD1 identical over 9 bases. Germline V gene sequence: CDR1 SGHTA, CDR2 FQGNSA. J lost 2 bases, V lost 5 bases, and 4 bases had no gene match. The CDR3 has 16 residues. CDR3 sequence reads: CASSQGQGTYNSPLHF. CDR3 sequence (DNA): TGTGCCAGCAGCCAGGGACAGGGAACCTATAATTCACCCCTCCACTTT.

J is TRBJ2-6 and V is TRBV5-1; tentative D call: TRBD1 (6 bases). The CDR3 totals 16 residues. Germline CDR1 SGHRS, CDR2 YFSETQ. Trimming took 4 bases from V and 0 from J, leaving 11 bases between them. The CDR3 DNA follows: TGCGCCAGCAGCACGGGGACACCCTCTGGGGCCAACGTCCTGACTTTC. Its protein product is CASSTGTPSGANVLTF.

This clonotype was counted a few times. The genes are TRBV29-1 and TRBJ2-5; 7 positions match TRBD1. CDR3 length: 11 amino acids. Germline assignment: CDR1 SQVTM and CDR2 ANQGSEA. The CDR3 nucleotides are TGCAGAGCAGGGGGCCAAGAGACCCAGTACTTC. It yields the protein CRAGGQETQYF.

The chain carries TRBV19 and TRBJ2-1, with D tentatively TRBD2 (5 bases). Germline V lookup: CDR1 LNHDA, CDR2 SQIVND (reference sequence). The V gene lost 3 bases and the J gene lost 10 bases, with 19 bases spanning the gap. This CDR3 region has 15 residues. CDR3 sequence reads: CASSMSEAGKKEQFF. DNA for the CDR3: TGTGCCAGTAGTATGAGCGAGGCGGGCAAGAAGGAGCAGTTCTTC.

The chain has TRBV4-2 and TRBJ1-1; 8 nucleotides line up with TRBD1. Germline V gene lookup returns CDR1 LGHNA and CDR2 YNFKEQ. Germline trimming cut 0 bases from V and 2 bases from J; bases unmatched to any gene: 11. CDR3 length equals 18 residues. DNA for the CDR3: TGTGCCAGCAGCCAAGATTCGGCCAGGGGGCGAGGTAACACTGAAGCTTTCTTT. This encodes CASSQDSARGRGNTEAFF.

V gene TRBV4-3 combines with J gene TRBJ2-1; the D gene could be TRBD1 or TRBD2 (5 bases each). The CDR3 length is 15 residues. Per germline, CDR1 LGHNA and CDR2 YSLEER. The V gene lost 1 base and the J gene lost 6 bases, with 13 bases spanning the gap. The CDR3 protein is CASSQGTTRGNEQFF. As DNA, the CDR3 is TGCGCCAGCAGCCAAGGGACCACTAGGGGCAATGAGCAGTTCTTC.

This clonotype was counted only a few times. V usage is TRBV20-1 and J usage is TRBJ1-1; D ambiguous. CDR1 and CDR2 from the germline V gene are DFQATT and SNEGSKA (reference sequence). Trimming removed 6 bases at V and 6 bases at J, with 8 bases between. This CDR3 has 10 amino acids. In DNA form, the CDR3 reads TGCAGTGCCCTGGACGCTGAAGCTTTCTTT. Translation: CSALDAEAFF.

This sequence joins TRBV7-8 and TRBJ2-7; the D gene could be TRBD1 or TRBD2 (6 bases each). The CDR3 runs 16 residues. The V end was cut by 1 base, the J end by 7 bases, with 20 bases between. The V gene's germline CDR1 is SGHVS and CDR2 FQNEAQ. The CDR3 DNA follows: TGTGCCAGCAGCTTAGGTGTCCCGGGGGACCAGGGGGAGCAGTACGTC. Encoded protein: CASSLGVPGDQGEQYV.

This chain connects TRBV20-1 to TRBJ2-5, with 10 bases identical to TRBD2. CDR3 size: 14 residues. From germline, CDR1 is DFQATT and CDR2 SNEGSKA (reference sequence). With V trimmed by 5 bases and J by 2 bases, 5 bases remained unmatched. The CDR3, as DNA: TGCAGTGCTCCAAGGACTAGCGGTCAAGAGACCCAGTACTTC. Translated: CSAPRTSGQETQYF.

This clonotype appeared a few times. The CDR3 is CASSEFGSLATNEKLFF. The CDR3 DNA follows: TGTGCCAGCAGTGAATTTGGCAGCCTTGCAACTAATGAAAAACTGTTTTTT. The chain joins TRBV6-1 to TRBJ1-4; D gene uncertain. Between the trimmed V and J ends, which lost 2 bases and 0 bases, there was a span of 13 bases. Germline lookup yields CDR1 MNHNS and CDR2 SASEGT. The CDR3 covers 17 residues.

There are a few counts of this clonotype. This rearrangement joins TRBV12-3 or TRBV12-4 to TRBJ1-2; unclear D gene. Trimming left V 4 bases short and J 1 base short, with 4 bases between. The CDR3 runs 12 residues. CDR3 loop: CASSSSNYGYTF. CDR3 bases: TGTGCCAGCAGTTCGAGTAACTATGGCTACACCTTC.

The chain recombines TRBV7-9 with TRBJ2-7; 9 bases map to TRBD1. The V and J ends lost 4 bases and 5 bases, in that order; junction bases with no gene match: 9. Germline CDR1 reads SEHNR; CDR2 reads FQNEAQ (reference sequence). This CDR3 comprises 15 residues. Here the CDR3 DNA reads TGTGCCAGCAGCTGGACAGGGGTCTCCCCTGACGAGCAGTACTTC. Translating gives CASSWTGVSPDEQYF.

The CDR3 sequence is CASSRGRQETQYF. CDR3 coding DNA: TGCGCCAGCAGCAGGGGACGTCAAGAGACCCAGTACTTC. This chain links TRBV5-1 with TRBJ2-5; the D gene could be TRBD1 or TRBD2 (5 bases each). From germline, CDR1 is SGHRS and CDR2 YFSETQ. V lost 4 bases and J lost 2, with 9 bases in between. The CDR3 is made up of 13 amino acids. Together with reference TRBV5-1 and TRBJ2-5, the CDR3 gives the full variable domain: KAGVTQTPRYLIKTRGQQVTLSCSPISGHRSVSWYQQTPGQGLQFLFEYFSETQRNKGNFPGRFSGRQFSNSRSEMNVSTLELGDSALYLCASSRGRQETQYFGPGTRLLVL.

This clonotype occurred a few times. The gene calls are TRBV6-6 and TRBJ2-1; TRBD2 aligns across 8 bases. This CDR3 has 11 amino acids. With V trimmed by 7 bases and J by 14 bases, 7 bases remained unmatched. The germline CDR1 and CDR2 sequences are MNHNY and SVGAGI (reference sequence). Here the CDR3 reads CASTGGVIEFF. The CDR3 DNA sequence: TGTGCCAGCACCGGGGGGGTTATCGAGTTCTTC.

This rearrangement joins TRBV6-2 or TRBV6-3 to TRBJ2-3; 8 bases are shared with TRBD2. Losses at the gene ends were 6 bases for V and 0 bases for J; bases not matched to a gene: 14. The CDR3 loop spans 18 amino acids. CDR1 MNHEY and CDR2 SVGEGT come from the germline V gene. For the CDR3, the DNA is TGTGCCAGCAGACGAGCATTTGTGCCGGGAGGGAGCACAGATACGCAGTATTTT. It specifies CASRRAFVPGGSTDTQYF.

The V and J genes are TRBV29-1 and TRBJ2-4; the match to TRBD1 covers 10 bases. With V trimmed by 3 bases and J by 2 bases, 7 bases remained unmatched. This CDR3 is 16 amino acids long. CDR1 and CDR2 (germline): SQVTM, ANQGSEA. CDR3 region: CSVEARQGASKNIQYF. CDR3 nucleotide sequence: TGCAGCGTTGAGGCACGACAGGGGGCCTCCAAAAACATTCAGTACTTC.

This clonotype occurred many times. The DNA of the CDR3 is TGTGCCAGCAGCAAGACAGGCGACAACGTCCTGACTTTC. Its translation is CASSKTGDNVLTF. The rearrangement links TRBV7-2 to TRBJ2-6; weak D call: TRBD1 (6 bases). V shed 5 bases and J shed 9 bases, with 11 bases lying between them. The CDR3 runs 13 residues. The germline gives CDR1 SGHTA, CDR2 FQGNSA.

The rearrangement links TRBV6-1 to TRBJ1-1; D is uncertain. V gave up 0 bases and J gave up 2 bases, with 4 bases separating them. In germline, CDR1 is MNHNS, CDR2 SASEGT. The CDR3 contains 13 residues. DNA for the CDR3: TGTGCCAGCAGTGAAGCATTAAACACTGAAGCTTTCTTT. This gives the protein CASSEALNTEAFF.

The V call is TRBV20-1, the J call TRBJ2-1; D perhaps matches TRBD1 (6 bases). From germline, CDR1 is DFQATT and CDR2 SNEGSKA (reference sequence). Trimming cost V 4 bases and J 4 bases, with 17 bases left between them. The CDR3 spans 15 residues. In nucleotides, the CDR3 is TGCAGTGCTAAGACCTCCTGGGACATATACAATGAGCAGTTCTTC. It specifies CSAKTSWDIYNEQFF.